This T cell receptor beta chain was recorded in a study of siplizumab effects on memory and regulatory T cells. Whole-study findings and limits: Siplizumab significantly reduced alloreactive sequences traceable to unstimulated CD4+ memory cells. Among mappable alloreactive CD4+ clones, the Treg-derived fraction averaged approximately 73% with siplizumab versus less than 35% in controls.

The method was immunoSEQ multiplex PCR; TCRdb's version includes in-frame clones alone and lacks a portion of them. The profile shows 100,000 or so clones, about 94% of them singletons. Germline loops: CDR1 SGHTA, CDR2 FQGTGA. V lost 4 bases, J lost 13 bases, and 16 bases lay in between. CDR3 size: 12 residues. As for this clone: Antigen specificity is unknown.

The TCR comes from a human donor in good health. This chain uses TRBV7-3 with TRBJ2-5; D is ambiguous. The sequenced material came from non-Treg CD4+ T cells sorted from blood. CDR3 region: CASSSLGGPRYF. The CDR3 bases are TGTGCCAGCAGCTCCCTCGGCGGCCCCAGGTACTTC.